One and the same sample provided the 30 T cell receptor beta chains below, sequenced in a study of cytomegalovirus exposure and HLA in healthy donors. With 60 Vbeta and 13 Jbeta primers, the PCR was carried out. TCRdb keeps only in-frame clones here, not all; method: immunoSEQ multiplex PCR. The sample comprises some 150,000 clones, roughly 79% of which are singletons, and about 13% rests with the top ten. Sequencing was performed on PBMCs. The receptor set was obtained from a woman aged 50 to 65 in good health and CMV-seronegative.

The gene calls are TRBV7-7 and TRBJ2-2, with TRBD1 matching 10 bases. The CDR3 length is 17 residues. Losses at the gene ends were 2 bases for V and 4 bases for J; bases not matched to a gene: 7. From germline, CDR1 is SSHAT and CDR2 FNYEAQ (reference sequence). The CDR3 region is CASSLSTGGRGTGELFF. In nucleotides, the CDR3 is TGTGCCAGCAGCTTATCGACAGGGGGCCGGGGCACCGGGGAGCTGTTTTTT. The whole variable domain, filled in from reference TRBV7-7 and TRBJ2-2, reads GAGVSQSPRYKVTKRGQDVTLRCDPISSHATLYWYQQALGQGPEFLTYFNYEAQPDKSGLPSDRFSAERPEGSISTLTIQRTEQRDSAMYRCASSLSTGGRGTGELFFGEGSRLTVL.

The CDR3 sequence: CASSVGAYNEQFF. The CDR3, as DNA: TGTGCCAGCAGTGTGGGCGCATACAATGAGCAGTTCTTC. The V call is TRBV2, the J call TRBJ2-1; D remains ambiguous. Looked up from germline, CDR1 is SNHLY and CDR2 is FYNNEI. The CDR3 is 13 amino acids. Trimming left V 4 bases short and J 4 bases short, with 8 bases between. Full variable domain (rest looked up from reference TRBV2 and TRBJ2-1): EPEVTQTPSHQVTQMGQEVILRCVPISNHLYFYWYRQILGQKVEFLVSFYNNEISEKSEIFDDQFSVERPDGSNFTLKIRSTKLEDSAMYFCASSVGAYNEQFFGPGTRLTVL.

The chain couples TRBV25-1 to TRBJ2-3, with D unclear. V lost 5 bases and J 3 bases, leaving 9 bases between the germline ends. The CDR3 has 13 amino acids. CDR1 is MGHDK, CDR2 SYGVNS, per germline. The CDR3 loop is CASSLDWTDTQYF. CDR3 bases: TGTGCCAGCAGTTTAGACTGGACAGATACGCAGTATTTT.

This chain uses TRBV7-2 with TRBJ2-3; D not resolved. V lost 2 bases and J 2 bases, leaving 11 bases between the germline ends. This CDR3 contains 15 residues. Germline assignment: CDR1 SGHTA and CDR2 FQGNSA. CDR3 residues: CASSLTSGPTDTQYF. The CDR3 DNA reads TGTGCCAGCAGCTTAACGTCGGGTCCCACAGATACGCAGTATTTT.

The chain carries TRBV7-6 and TRBJ1-2, with no clear D. With 3 bases removed from V and 8 bases from J, the gap between germline ends came to 13 bases. This CDR3 is built from 13 residues. Per the germline V gene, CDR1 is SGHVS and CDR2 is FNYEAQ. In DNA form, the CDR3 reads TGTGCCAGCAGCTTCCGGTCCGGCGGGGGCTACACCTTC. As protein: CASSFRSGGGYTF.

Only a few counts were recorded for this clone. The chain recombines TRBV7-2 with TRBJ2-1; D not certain. Germline values: CDR1 SGHTA, CDR2 FQGNSA. This CDR3 region has 13 residues. V was trimmed by 0 bases and J by 7 bases, leaving 7 bases between them. CDR3 DNA sequence: TGTGCCAGCAGCTTAGCGCCACAGAATGAGCAGTTCTTC. Its translation: CASSLAPQNEQFF.

The rearrangement uses TRBV5-5 and TRBJ1-4, with 7 bases fitting TRBD1. The CDR3 length is 13 residues. Germline V gives CDR1 SGHKS, CDR2 YYEKEE (reference sequence). V shed 4 bases, J shed 8 bases, and the junction held 5 bases outside the gene matches. The CDR3 nucleotides read TGTGCCAGCAGCGACAGGGCGGGGGAAAAACTGTTTTTT. It translates to CASSDRAGEKLFF.

V is TRBV5-1 and J is TRBJ1-3; tentative D call: TRBD1 (5 bases). There are 16 residues in the CDR3. Germline CDR1 SGHRS, CDR2 YFSETQ. V lost 2 bases and J lost 0, with 12 bases in between. CDR3 sequence reads: CASSFGGSSSGNTIYF. The CDR3 DNA sequence: TGCGCCAGCAGCTTCGGGGGTTCGTCCTCTGGAAACACCATATATTTT.

The V and J genes are TRBV29-1 and TRBJ2-1; 9 bases map to TRBD2. V trimming: 4 bases; J trimming: 7 bases; junction bases outside the gene matches: 2. This CDR3 is 12 amino acids long. Germline V gene lookup returns CDR1 SQVTM and CDR2 ANQGSEA. This CDR3 is CSVASGMNEQFF. CDR3 sequence (DNA): TGCAGCGTTGCTAGCGGGATGAATGAGCAGTTCTTC.

The CDR3 DNA sequence: TGTGCCAGCAGACGGGACAGAGGCACCGGGGAGCTGTTTTTT. It encodes CASRRDRGTGELFF. J is TRBJ2-2 and V is TRBV27, with 7 bases that match TRBD1. J was trimmed by 4 bases and V by 6 bases; bases with no gene match: 5. Germline V lookup: CDR1 MNHEY, CDR2 SMNVEV (reference sequence). The CDR3 runs 14 residues.

The chain has TRBV6-1 and TRBJ2-1, with D tentatively TRBD1 (5 bases). The germline V and J ends were trimmed by 6 bases and 5 bases, with 11 bases remaining between them. CDR3 length equals 13 residues. Per germline, CDR1 MNHNS and CDR2 SASEGT. CDR3 DNA: TGTGCCAGCAGCGAGTTAGGGGACAATGAGCAGTTCTTC. Protein sequence: CASSELGDNEQFF.

Remarks on this clone: At one end the junction does not follow the germline gene, possibly because of a read error. The chain uses TRBV7-9 and TRBJ2-7; D is unresolved. Germline values: CDR1 SEHNR, CDR2 FQNEAQ (reference sequence). This CDR3 region has 15 residues. The CDR3 is CSSSSARQRSYEQYF. For the CDR3, the DNA is TGTTCCAGCAGCTCGGCCCGACAACGCTCCTACGAGCAGTACTTC.

The chain employs TRBV18 and TRBJ1-2, with 7 nucleotides matching TRBD1. V was clipped by 3 bases and J by 3 bases; unmatched bases: 10. The CDR3 has 16 residues. Germline CDR1 is KGHSH and CDR2 is LQKENI. The CDR3 region is CASSPSGGTGDYGYTF. Written as DNA, the CDR3 is TGTGCCAGCTCACCGAGTGGAGGTACAGGGGACTATGGCTACACCTTC.

V and J are TRBV5-6 and TRBJ1-3; no clear D. Germline V gene lookup returns CDR1 SGHDT and CDR2 YYEEEE. V lost 0 bases and J lost 2, with 9 bases in between. The CDR3 length is 15 residues. The CDR3 DNA is TGTGCCAGCAGCTTGGGGCAGATTGCTGGAAACACCATATATTTT. Translating gives CASSLGQIAGNTIYF.

The genes are TRBV18 and TRBJ2-1; 8 bases match TRBD2. Trimming cost V 2 bases and J 3 bases; bases outside gene matches: 6. The CDR3 contains 16 residues. Germline V gene lookup returns CDR1 KGHSH and CDR2 LQKENI. The CDR3 nucleotides are TGTGCCAGCTCACCAGCGGGGGGACGGAACTACAATGAGCAGTTCTTC. Its translation is CASSPAGGRNYNEQFF.

The chain employs TRBV7-7 and TRBJ2-5; 7 bases fit TRBD1. Germline V gene lookup returns CDR1 SSHAT and CDR2 FNYEAQ (reference sequence). This CDR3 has 14 residues. V shed 5 bases, J shed 5 bases, and the junction held 8 bases outside the gene matches. CDR3 in DNA: TGTGCCAGCAGCCCGACAGGGTTCAAGGAGACCCAGTACTTC. The encoded protein is CASSPTGFKETQYF.

This rearrangement joins TRBV5-1 to TRBJ2-3, with 8 nucleotides matching TRBD2. This CDR3 is built from 14 residues. J was trimmed by 5 bases and V by 4 bases; bases with no gene match: 6. Germline lookup yields CDR1 SGHRS and CDR2 YFSETQ. The CDR3 coding sequence is TGCGCCAGCAGCCGGACTAGCCCACAAGATACGCAGTATTTT. It yields the protein CASSRTSPQDTQYF. Together with reference TRBV5-1 and TRBJ2-3, the CDR3 gives the full variable domain: KAGVTQTPRYLIKTRGQQVTLSCSPISGHRSVSWYQQTPGQGLQFLFEYFSETQRNKGNFPGRFSGRQFSNSRSEMNVSTLELGDSALYLCASSRTSPQDTQYFGPGTRLTVL.

This clone has just one count. The chain combines TRBV28 with TRBJ2-5, with unresolved D. The V end lost 9 bases, the J end lost 5 bases, and 19 bases lay between the germline ends. Germline V gene sequence: CDR1 MDHEN, CDR2 SYDVKM. The CDR3 is 14 amino acids. For the CDR3, the DNA is TGTGCCAGTGCCGACACAGCTCCAAAGGAGACCCAGTACTTC. This encodes CASADTAPKETQYF.

This rearrangement joins TRBV7-2 to TRBJ2-3; possibly TRBD1 for D (5 bases). Germline lookup yields CDR1 SGHTA and CDR2 FQGNSA. The CDR3 runs 15 residues. The V and J ends lost 5 bases and 2 bases respectively, with 14 bases between them. CDR3 sequence: CASSPAGFDTDTQYF. CDR3 sequence (DNA): TGTGCCAGCAGCCCGGCAGGGTTCGACACAGATACGCAGTATTTT.

This chain joins TRBV15 and TRBJ2-1; 9 nucleotides agree with TRBD2. The CDR3 length is 14 residues. CDR1 LNHNV and CDR2 YYDKDF come from the germline V gene (reference sequence). Trimming at V came to 6 bases and at J to 7 bases, leaving 7 bases not matched to a gene. The DNA for the CDR3 is TGTGCCACCAGGGGCGGGGGGGCTCGGAATGAGCAGTTCTTC. This codes for CATRGGGARNEQFF.

This clone occurred a few times. The chain combines TRBV4-2 with TRBJ2-1; possibly TRBD1 for D (5 bases). Deletions cut 1 base from V and 6 bases from J, with 22 bases between. This CDR3 has 18 residues. CDR1 and CDR2 from the germline V gene are LGHNA and YNFKEQ. This chain's CDR3 is CASSQVSGATQRGNEQFF. DNA for the CDR3: TGTGCCAGCAGCCAAGTATCAGGAGCTACTCAAAGGGGCAATGAGCAGTTCTTC.

V gene TRBV13 combines with J gene TRBJ1-6; 11 nucleotides line up with TRBD1. Unmatched junction bases numbered 6, after V lost 6 bases and J lost 11 bases. This CDR3 comprises 14 residues. The V gene's germline CDR1 is PRHDT and CDR2 FYEKMQ (reference sequence). CDR3 in DNA: TGTGCCAGCAGTCGGGACAGGGGGACCCCACCCCTCCACTTT. Translated: CASSRDRGTPPLHF. The variable domain in full, with the rest retrieved from reference TRBV13 and TRBJ1-6, is AAGVIQSPRHLIKEKRETATLKCYPIPRHDTVYWYQQGPGQDPQFLISFYEKMQSDKGSIPDRFSAQQFSDYHSELNMSSLELGDSALYFCASSRDRGTPPLHFGNGTRLTVT.

This chain connects TRBV6-1 to TRBJ1-2, with 11 bases fitting TRBD1. The germline gives CDR1 MNHNS, CDR2 SASEGT. The CDR3 extends over 16 amino acids. The trim removed 4 bases at V and 8 bases at J, leaving 12 bases unmatched. CDR3 coding DNA: TGTGCCAGCAGTGTGACGGCCGGGACAGGGGGTTCGGGCTACACCTTC. Amino acids: CASSVTAGTGGSGYTF.

This clone came up a few times. Germline and junction disagree at one end, which may indicate a read error. This sequence joins TRBV7-9 and TRBJ1-2; tentative D call: TRBD1 (5 bases). Per the germline V gene, CDR1 is SEHNR and CDR2 is FQNEAQ (reference sequence). The CDR3 runs 12 residues. The CDR3 sequence: CSSSLYGGGYTF. The CDR3 DNA sequence: TGTTCCAGCAGCTTATACGGGGGGGGCTACACCTTC. Complete variable domain (other parts from reference TRBV7-9 and TRBJ1-2): DTGVSQNPRHKITKRGQNVTFRCDPISEHNRLYWYRQTLGQGPEFLTYFQNEAQLEKSRLLSDRFSAERPKGSFSTLEIQRTEQGDSAMYLCSSSLYGGGYTFGSGTRLTVV.

A word on this clone: At the DNA level, this CDR3 is encoded by other sequences in the same sample as well. The chain combines TRBV7-9 with TRBJ1-5, with unresolved D. The germline V gene has CDR1 SEHNR and CDR2 FQNEAQ (reference sequence). Trimming removed 1 base from V and 4 bases from J, with 5 bases in between. CDR3 length equals 13 residues. CDR3 residues: CASSLDGNQPQHF. The CDR3 DNA sequence: TGTGCCAGCAGCTTAGACGGGAATCAGCCCCAGCATTTT. The whole variable domain, filled in from reference TRBV7-9 and TRBJ1-5, reads DTGVSQNPRHKITKRGQNVTFRCDPISEHNRLYWYRQTLGQGPEFLTYFQNEAQLEKSRLLSDRFSAERPKGSFSTLEIQRTEQGDSAMYLCASSLDGNQPQHFGDGTRLSIL.

The chain uses TRBV6-1 and TRBJ2-2; 7 bases match TRBD1. The junction had 9 bases not matched to a gene; V was cut back by 4 bases and J by 4 bases. Germline V CDR1 and CDR2: MNHNS, SASEGT. The CDR3 runs 16 residues. CDR3 DNA: TGTGCCAGCAGTGCGACAGGGATCAGGGGCACCGGGGAGCTGTTTTTT. It translates to CASSATGIRGTGELFF.

The chain employs TRBV14 and TRBJ1-2, with D unclear. CDR1 is SGHDN, CDR2 FVKESK, per germline. The CDR3 is 14 amino acids. Trimming removed 4 bases from V and 4 bases from J, with 13 bases in between. The CDR3 protein is CASSPPGGTYGYTF. CDR3 nucleotide sequence: TGTGCCAGCAGCCCTCCGGGAGGAACCTATGGCTACACCTTC.

The V gene is TRBV27, the J gene TRBJ2-7; no clear D gene. Germline assignment: CDR1 MNHEY and CDR2 SMNVEV (reference sequence). V lost 5 bases to trimming and J lost 0 bases, with 8 bases between them. The CDR3 totals 13 residues. The CDR3 DNA sequence: TGTGCCAGCAGTCCCTTCTACTCCTACGAGCAGTACTTC. This encodes CASSPFYSYEQYF.

This chain joins TRBV7-2 and TRBJ2-1, with TRBD2 identical over 9 bases. With 4 bases clipped from V and 10 bases from J, the junction kept 11 bases outside the gene matches. The CDR3 runs to 15 residues. Looked up from germline, CDR1 is SGHTA and CDR2 is FQGNSA. CDR3 nucleotide sequence: TGTGCCAGCAGCTATGGCGGGGGGGCCCTGTTGGAGCAGTTCTTC. Protein: CASSYGGGALLEQFF.

The chain joins TRBV19 to TRBJ2-6; tentative D call: TRBD2 (6 bases). Germline CDR1 LNHDA, CDR2 SQIVND (reference sequence). This CDR3 is 15 amino acids long. V was shortened by 6 bases and J by 2 bases, with 11 bases between the two germline ends. The DNA of the CDR3 is TGTGCCAGTAGCCTCCCGGGGGCTGGGGCCAACGTCCTGACTTTC. Residues: CASSLPGAGANVLTF.